This entry concerns a single TCR beta chain. Its antigen is currently not known. Per-base quality was not reported, and no clone a single base away is much larger than it. DNA was extracted from blood mononuclear cells, with the same DNA used for both TCR and STAT3 sequencing. These data are taken from a study of STAT3 mutations in large granular lymphocyte leukemia (dated 2019 in TCRdb). Regarding the research as a whole: About half of the T-LGLL patients who underwent longitudinal sequencing carried canonical activating STAT3 mutations. Over half of the T-LGLL patients were given one or more immunosuppressive therapy regimens, and less than 45% of those treated had a hematologic response. Patients with T-cell large granular lymphocyte leukemia underwent serial deep sequencing of TCRbeta CDR3 and STAT3 to reconstruct clonal hierarchy and dynamics. From an initial cohort of hundreds of LGL patients, roughly 17 representative T-LGLL cases were chosen for longitudinal sequencing of TCRbeta and STAT3. As controls, the study also included longitudinal sequencing of two patients with natural killer LGL leukemia. Each patient was sequenced at an average of about 4 time points, ranging from 2 to 8 samplings. Overall study outcomes, separate from this receptor: Persisting codominant clonotypes in some patients meant a small but highly pathogenic clone may have been missed. All T-LGLL patients had at least one immunodominant TCRbeta clonotype, and roughly half had multiple immunodominant subclonotypes. The burden of the dominant TCR clone was higher than the STAT3 mutant burden in several patients, which suggests that the STAT3 mutation arose secondarily inside a clone that had already expanded. TCR clonotype switching after therapy was seen in about 35% of the 18 patients, with all newly emerging clones being STAT3 wild type. Because no samples were available when a clone first appeared, clonal expansion was inferred from samplings taken at other points. Linking therapy response to changes in TCR clonal burden was complicated by variable intervals between samplings and by differing treatment regimens.

TCRbeta libraries were sequenced on an Illumina MiSeq, and an average of about 41,000 productive templates per sample was obtained. Using multiplex PCR amplification, the immunoSEQ assay generated the TCRbeta CDR3 libraries. In the paper's pipeline: Repertoire diversity was computed as previously defined, with values near 0 indicating extremely monoclonal samples. TCRdb took this table from immuneACCESS and kept in-frame rearrangements with V and J called. Such tables lack part of the clones; where checked against another copy, unresolved V genes explain under half of the gap, and the rest is unexplained. V, J and clone size derive from that table, while D and trimming were established from the DNA sequence. This sample lists under 5,500 clones; approximately 62% were detected once. The ten largest clonotypes hold 35% to 45% of the sample. Compared with germline, V lacks 5 bases and J lacks 4 bases; bases without a gene match: 8. CDR1 and CDR2 are drawn from the germline V gene (reference sequence): MNHEY, SMNVEV. The CDR3, cysteine through phenylalanine, is 16 amino acids long. Left in the record is the CDR3 DNA by itself, 48 bases read in frame from the first base.

This receptor was identified in a human donor with T large granular lymphocyte leukemia. Some clones in this sample may be carry-over from other donors' samples. The chain is encoded by TRBV27 joined to TRBJ2-1; 10 junctional bases match TRBD2. The material sequenced was PBMCs. In nucleotide form, the sequence is TGTGCCAGCAGTCCACTAGCGGGGCACTCTTACAATGAGCAGTTCTTC. This yields the protein CASSPLAGHSYNEQFF.